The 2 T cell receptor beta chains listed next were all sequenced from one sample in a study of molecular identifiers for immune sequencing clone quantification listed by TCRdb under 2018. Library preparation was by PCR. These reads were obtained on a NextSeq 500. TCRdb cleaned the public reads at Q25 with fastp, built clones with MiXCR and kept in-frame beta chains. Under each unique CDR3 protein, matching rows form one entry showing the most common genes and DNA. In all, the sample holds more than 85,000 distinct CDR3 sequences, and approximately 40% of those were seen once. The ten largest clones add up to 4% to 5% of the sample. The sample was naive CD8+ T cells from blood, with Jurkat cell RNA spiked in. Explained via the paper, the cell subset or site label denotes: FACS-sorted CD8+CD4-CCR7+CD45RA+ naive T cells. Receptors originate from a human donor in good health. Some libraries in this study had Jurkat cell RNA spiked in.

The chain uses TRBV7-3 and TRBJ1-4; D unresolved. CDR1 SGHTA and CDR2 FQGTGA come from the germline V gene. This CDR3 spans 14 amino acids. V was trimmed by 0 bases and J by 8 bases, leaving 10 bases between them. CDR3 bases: TGTGCCAGCAGCTTAACGGGGTTCGACGAAAAACTGTTTTTT. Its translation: CASSLTGFDEKLFF.

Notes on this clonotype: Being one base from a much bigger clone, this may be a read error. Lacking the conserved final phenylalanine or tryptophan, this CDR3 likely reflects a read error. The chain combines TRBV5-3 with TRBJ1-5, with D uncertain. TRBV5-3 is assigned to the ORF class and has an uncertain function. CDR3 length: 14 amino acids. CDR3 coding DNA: TGTGCCAGCAGCTTGGCAGGTTACGATCAGCCCCAGCATATT. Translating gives CASSLAGYDQPQHI.